The text below deals with one T cell receptor (beta chain). Some clones are missing from TCRdb's copy, which holds only in-frame ones; the method was immunoSEQ multiplex PCR. Counted here are approximately 290,000 clones, about 80% occurring once; the ten biggest clones make up 15% to 18%. This sample was included in a study of blood T cell repertoires in COVID-19. The CDR3 extends over 15 amino acids. Germline loops: CDR1 SGDLS, CDR2 YYNGEE. The V gene lost 0 bases and the J gene lost 5 bases, with 14 bases spanning the gap. This sequence was found in a person aged 65 to 79 with COVID-19, enrolled during active disease. The chain couples TRBV9 to TRBJ1-2, with D maybe TRBD1 (6 bases). Sequencing input: peripheral blood. The CDR3 DNA follows: TGTGCCAGCAGCGTAGCCGGGGGGCGCAATTATGGCTACACCTTC. Translation gives CASSVAGGRNYGYTF.